This entry lists 20 T cell receptor beta chains sequenced from one sample in a study of blood T cell repertoires in COVID-19. Clones were read by immunoSEQ multiplex PCR, and TCRdb kept only the in-frame ones, dropping some. The sample contains tens of thousands of clones, around 90% of which appear only once. Material for sequencing was peripheral blood. The receptor source for this set is a man older than 75 with acute or convalescent COVID-19.

The chain joins TRBV12-3 or TRBV12-4 to TRBJ2-7; D may be TRBD1 (5 bases). The germline V and J ends were trimmed by 6 bases and 0 bases, with 9 bases remaining between them. The CDR3 consists of 13 residues. CDR3 residues: CASSRQPSYEQYF. Here the CDR3 DNA reads TGTGCCAGCAGCCGACAGCCCTCCTACGAGCAGTACTTC.

V gene TRBV30 combines with J gene TRBJ2-2, with a weak D call TRBD2 (7 bases). Germline CDR1 reads GTSNPN; CDR2 reads SVGIG (reference sequence). The CDR3 covers 18 residues. V lost 6 bases and J 1 base, leaving 24 bases between the germline ends. The DNA for the CDR3 is TGTGCCTGCCGCGGGGGCAGGGCCCGCTCAGGGAACACCGGGGAGCTGTTTTTT. Encoded protein: CACRGGRARSGNTGELFF.

The rearrangement uses TRBV6-5 and TRBJ2-1; TRBD1 matches 9 bases. This CDR3 has 15 amino acids. CDR1 is MNHEY, CDR2 SVGAGI, per germline. The V and J ends lost 5 bases and 2 bases, in that order; junction bases with no gene match: 4. The CDR3 loop reads CASSTTGGAYNEQFF. CDR3 sequence (DNA): TGTGCCAGCAGTACCACAGGGGGCGCCTACAATGAGCAGTTCTTC.

This sequence joins TRBV24-1 and TRBJ2-1; D is possibly TRBD1 (6 bases). In germline, CDR1 is KGHDR, CDR2 SFDVKD. The germline V and J ends were trimmed by 6 bases and 4 bases, with 12 bases remaining between them. This CDR3 is 14 amino acids long. The CDR3 reads CATSSGVGYNEQFF. CDR3 nucleotides: TGTGCCACCAGTTCAGGGGTCGGGTACAATGAGCAGTTCTTC.

This chain uses TRBV11-2 with TRBJ2-2; tentative D call: TRBD2 (5 bases). V gave up 0 bases and J gave up 6 bases, with 14 bases separating them. Per the germline V gene, CDR1 is SGHAT and CDR2 is FQNNGV. CDR3 length equals 16 residues. The CDR3 DNA sequence: TGTGCCAGCAGCTTAGATCGAAGCGGTCTCCCCGGGGAGCTGTTTTTT. This encodes CASSLDRSGLPGELFF.

This chain joins TRBV5-4 and TRBJ1-4; tentatively, D is TRBD1 (5 bases). Trimming shortened V by 3 bases and J by 4 bases, and 10 bases separated the two germline ends. Germline V CDR1 and CDR2: SGHNT, YYREEE (reference sequence). The CDR3 consists of 14 residues. CDR3 sequence reads: CASSSGGGNEKLFF. In DNA, the CDR3 is TGTGCCAGCAGCTCGGGGGGGGGTAATGAAAAACTGTTTTTT. Full variable domain (rest looked up from reference TRBV5-4 and TRBJ1-4): ETGVTQSPTHLIKTRGQQVTLRCSSQSGHNTVSWYQQALGQGPQFIFQYYREEENGRGNFPPRFSGLQFPNYSSELNVNALELDDSALYLCASSSGGGNEKLFFGSGTQLSVL.

The chain links TRBV5-1 to TRBJ2-3; tentative D call: TRBD1 (7 bases). This CDR3 is built from 16 residues. Per germline, CDR1 SGHRS and CDR2 YFSETQ. V was clipped by 0 bases and J by 0 bases, with 11 bases between them. CDR3 in DNA: TGCGCCAGCAGCTTGGGGCCAGGGGGGAGCACAGATACGCAGTATTTT. It translates to CASSLGPGGSTDTQYF.

V gene TRBV2 combines with J gene TRBJ2-6; TRBD1 matches at 9 bases. The CDR3 is 17 amino acids. Per the germline V gene, CDR1 is SNHLY and CDR2 is FYNNEI. V was pared by 6 bases and J by 0 bases, with 6 bases of the junction left unmatched. CDR3 nucleotides: TGTGCCAGCAGACCCCGGGACAGGGCCTCTGGGGCCAACGTCCTGACTTTC. It is translated as CASRPRDRASGANVLTF.

This sequence joins TRBV6-1 and TRBJ2-3; 9 bases map to TRBD2. The V segment lost 2 bases and the J segment 2 bases; nucleotides outside the gene matches: 2. CDR1 and CDR2 (germline): MNHNS, SASEGT. This CDR3 region has 15 residues. The CDR3 bases are TGTGCCAGCAGTGAACTAGCGGGACTCACAGATACGCAGTATTTT. The encoded protein is CASSELAGLTDTQYF.

As concerns this clone: This sample includes further DNA sequences coding for the same CDR3. The chain combines TRBV18 with TRBJ2-5, with TRBD2 as a possible D gene (5 bases). The CDR3 length is 14 residues. CDR1 and CDR2 (germline): KGHSH, LQKENI. Trimming removed 0 bases from V and 4 bases from J, with 9 bases in between. The CDR3 spells CASSPPAGGETQYF. Written as DNA, the CDR3 is TGTGCCAGCTCACCACCGGCAGGAGGAGAGACCCAGTACTTC. Supplemented by reference TRBV18 and TRBJ2-5, the full variable domain reads NAGVMQNPRHLVRRRGQEARLRCSPMKGHSHVYWYRQLPEEGLKFMVYLQKENIIDESGMPKERFSAEFPKEGPSILRIQQVVRGDSAAYFCASSPPAGGETQYFGPGTRLLVL.

The rearrangement links TRBV6-5 to TRBJ2-1; 14 nucleotides match TRBD2. Germline V gene sequence: CDR1 MNHEY, CDR2 SVGAGI. Trimming took 10 bases from V and 2 from J; bases not matched to a gene: 4. The CDR3 runs to 15 residues. CDR3 in DNA: TGTGCCACCCAGACTAGCGGGGGGGCCTACAATGAGCAGTTCTTC. The encoded protein is CATQTSGGAYNEQFF.

The chain employs TRBV11-2 and TRBJ2-2; 8 bases fit TRBD2. The CDR3 is made up of 18 amino acids. V lost 4 bases and J lost 5; bases outside the gene matches: 15. Germline V gene data show CDR1 as SGHAT and CDR2 as FQNNGV. CDR3 nucleotide sequence: TGTGCCAGCAGCTCCCGGGGTAGCGGGGTTCCCGGGACCGGGGAGCTGTTTTTT. Residues: CASSSRGSGVPGTGELFF.

This sequence joins TRBV19 and TRBJ2-2; 8 bases line up with TRBD1. Germline CDR1 is LNHDA and CDR2 is SQIVND (reference sequence). J gave up 5 bases and V 6 bases, and 8 bases lay outside the gene matches. CDR3 length equals 15 residues. CDR3 residues: CASSATGARTGELFF. The DNA for the CDR3 is TGTGCCAGTAGCGCGACAGGGGCTCGAACCGGGGAGCTGTTTTTT.

The chain carries TRBV11-3 and TRBJ2-5; the D gene is possibly TRBD1 (6 bases). Trimming took off 5 bases at V and 1 base at J, with 14 bases between the two ends. The CDR3 has 15 amino acids. Germline loops: CDR1 SGHNT, CDR2 YENEEA. CDR3 loop: CASSLGRGPQETQYF. The CDR3 nucleotides are TGTGCCAGCAGCCTGGGCAGGGGACCCCAAGAGACCCAGTACTTC.

The chain recombines TRBV2 with TRBJ2-2; D gene uncertain. CDR1 is SNHLY and CDR2 is FYNNEI in the germline V gene. V was pared by 1 base and J by 6 bases, with 9 bases between. The CDR3 contains 14 residues. The DNA of the CDR3 is TGTGCCAGCAGTGAAGTCTTAGCCCCCGGGGAGCTGTTTTTT. This translates into CASSEVLAPGELFF.

The V and J genes are TRBV5-1 and TRBJ1-1; tentatively, D is TRBD1 (6 bases). V was trimmed by 8 bases and J by 1 base, leaving 15 bases between them. CDR3 length: 14 residues. Per germline, CDR1 SGHRS and CDR2 YFSETQ. The CDR3 nucleotides are TGCGCCAGTATCCGGGACACTGCGAACACTGAAGCTTTCTTT. This codes for CASIRDTANTEAFF.

This chain uses TRBV19 with TRBJ1-5, with D unresolved. The CDR3 runs 14 residues. The germline CDR1 and CDR2 sequences are LNHDA and SQIVND (reference sequence). V was clipped by 0 bases and J by 10 bases, with 13 bases between them. CDR3 sequence reads: CASSIERELPPQHF. The CDR3 region has the DNA TGTGCCAGTAGTATAGAGCGGGAGCTCCCCCCCCAGCATTTT.

A single count supports this clone. J is TRBJ2-1 and V is TRBV5-1; 7 bases agree with TRBD2. Germline lookup yields CDR1 SGHRS and CDR2 YFSETQ. V lost 0 bases, J lost 9 bases, and 15 bases stayed unmatched. The CDR3 extends over 17 amino acids. The CDR3 DNA reads as TGCGCCAGCAGCTTGGCCCCCCGTGGGGGGGGACCTAGTGAGCAGTTCTTC. It codes for CASSLAPRGGGPSEQFF. The full variable domain, rest sourced from reference TRBV5-1 and TRBJ2-1, is KAGVTQTPRYLIKTRGQQVTLSCSPISGHRSVSWYQQTPGQGLQFLFEYFSETQRNKGNFPGRFSGRQFSNSRSEMNVSTLELGDSALYLCASSLAPRGGGPSEQFFGPGTRLTVL.

The CDR3 sequence: CASSLTGTGSEKLFF. The DNA for the CDR3 is TGCGCCAGCAGCTTAACCGGGACAGGGAGTGAAAAACTGTTTTTT. The chain employs TRBV5-1 and TRBJ1-4; 9 nucleotides line up with TRBD1. The CDR3 has 15 amino acids. The trim removed 2 bases at V and 7 bases at J, leaving 6 bases unmatched. CDR1 and CDR2 (germline): SGHRS, YFSETQ.

The chain is built from TRBV6-5 and TRBJ1-2; a possible D gene is TRBD1 (6 bases). Germline V gene lookup returns CDR1 MNHEY and CDR2 SVGAGI. With 5 bases removed from V and 2 bases from J, the gap between germline ends came to 9 bases. The CDR3 sequence is 13 residues long. The CDR3 DNA sequence: TGTGCCAGCAGTAGGACAGAGAACTATGGCTACACCTTC. Translating gives CASSRTENYGYTF.